Detailed here is one T cell receptor beta chain. What it binds is unknown. The sample is drawn from a study of T cell responses to AZD1222 COVID-19 vaccine. Findings of the study overall: Nearly half of spike-specific TCRs reportedly target variant regions that are unmutated in the B.1.351 and B.1.1.7 variants. Spike-spanning, vaccine-associated CD4 TCRs were dominant at 160-218 and 743-854. A rise in Spike-specific TCR breadth and depth followed two AZD1222 doses.

Repertoires were generated with immunoSEQ multiplex PCR, while TCRdb's copy carries only in-frame clones and drops some. The top ten hold about 20% of the sample, which has about 130,000 clones, 70% to 90% seen once. The CDR3 is 13 residues long. Trimming stripped 5 bases from V and 4 bases from J, with 9 bases between. The germline V gene encodes CDR1 MNHEY and CDR2 SVGEGT. The V and J genes are TRBV6-2 or TRBV6-3 and TRBJ2-1; D gene unclear. The specimen was peripheral blood, collected on day 0 of AZD1222 vaccination. This receptor was taken from an adult in good health. The chain's CDR3 is CASSPTQYNEQFF. The CDR3 coding sequence is TGTGCCAGCAGTCCCACCCAGTACAATGAGCAGTTCTTC.